These 24 T cell receptor beta chains share one sample of origin, sequenced in a study of T cells in Graves' hyperthyroidism and ophthalmopathy. RNA transcripts provided the source from which TCR beta CDR3 regions were amplified. Carried out on the TCR CDR3, a first-round RT-PCR used the HTBI primer set. Each CDR3 protein gets one entry after TCRdb re-called the multiplex PCR reads with MiXCR. This table holds roughly 570,000 distinct CDR3 sequences, roughly 50% found once. Sequencing was done on a sample of peripheral blood or thyroid tissue (not recorded which). Receptor source: a woman between 18 and 29 years old with Graves' hyperthyroidism.

The chain links TRBV15 to TRBJ1-2; D gene ambiguous. This CDR3 has 14 amino acids. Germline values: CDR1 LNHNV, CDR2 YYDKDF (reference sequence). Trimming shortened V by 3 bases and J by 1 base, and 9 bases separated the two germline ends. CDR3 loop: CATSSYDINYGYTF. The CDR3, as DNA: TGTGCCACCAGCAGTTACGACATTAACTATGGCTACACCTTC.

This clonotype occurred many times. This rearrangement joins TRBV19 to TRBJ2-7; the match to TRBD2 covers 8 bases. CDR3 length: 14 residues. Germline V gene data show CDR1 as LNHDA and CDR2 as SQIVND (reference sequence). J lost 5 bases, V lost 3 bases, and 6 bases had no gene match. This chain's CDR3 is CASSILGTSDEQYF. As DNA, the CDR3 is TGTGCCAGTAGTATTTTGGGGACTAGTGACGAGCAGTACTTC.

The J gene is TRBJ1-5, the V gene TRBV7-2, with D unresolved. CDR1 and CDR2 from the germline V gene are SGHTA and FQGNSA. CDR3 size: 17 residues. Trimming took off 1 base at V and 3 bases at J, with 16 bases between the two ends. The CDR3 region has the DNA TGTGCCAGCAGCTTAGTTCCTAGCGGGAGTATCAATCAGCCCCAGCATTTT. Its translation: CASSLVPSGSINQPQHF.

A few counts support this clonotype. The rearrangement uses TRBV7-2 and TRBJ2-2; TRBD1 matches at 8 bases. Germline assignment: CDR1 SGHTA and CDR2 FQGNSA. The CDR3 is 17 residues long. The V segment lost 3 bases and the J segment 1 base; nucleotides outside the gene matches: 7. The CDR3 reads CASSLDAGTGNTGELFF. For the CDR3, the DNA is TGTGCCAGCAGCTTGGACGCCGGGACAGGGAACACCGGGGAGCTGTTTTTT.

CDR3 sequence: CATSDLFGGGEEQYF. The CDR3 bases are TGTGCCACCAGTGATTTGTTTGGGGGCGGCGAGGAGCAGTACTTC. The V and J genes are TRBV24-1 and TRBJ2-7; the D gene is possibly TRBD1 (6 bases). The V gene lost 0 bases and the J gene lost 7 bases, with 15 bases spanning the gap. This CDR3 spans 15 amino acids. Germline V lookup: CDR1 KGHDR, CDR2 SFDVKD.

A few counts support this clonotype. The chain uses TRBV27 and TRBJ1-5; tentatively, D is TRBD1 (6 bases). The CDR3 length is 14 residues. The V gene lost 6 bases and the J gene lost 9 bases, with 18 bases spanning the gap. Looked up from germline, CDR1 is MNHEY and CDR2 is SMNVEV (reference sequence). CDR3 residues: CASSRTVLTGPQHF. The CDR3 DNA sequence: TGTGCCAGCAGCCGGACAGTACTAACGGGGCCCCAGCATTTT.

A remark on this clonotype: A much larger clone sits a single nucleotide away, making a read error possible. The rearrangement uses TRBV4-1 and TRBJ1-2, with a possible D match to TRBD1 (5 bases). CDR1 is MGHRA, CDR2 YSYEKL, per germline. This CDR3 is 15 amino acids long. Trimming removed 1 base at V and 4 bases at J, with 13 bases between. In DNA form, the CDR3 reads TGCGCCAGCAGCCAAGCCCCCAGGGATAGCTATGGCTACACCTTC. The encoded protein is CASSQAPRDSYGYTF.

This clonotype was seen ten or more times. The chain uses TRBV20-1 and TRBJ1-1, with D uncertain. Trimming cost V 1 base and J 5 bases, with 11 bases left between them. CDR1 DFQATT and CDR2 SNEGSKA come from the germline V gene (reference sequence). CDR3 size: 13 residues. The CDR3 DNA reads as TGCAGTGCTAGAGGCAGAACGGAAACTGAAGCTTTCTTT. Encoded protein: CSARGRTETEAFF.

In this sample, this clonotype turned up a few times. The chain joins TRBV7-3 to TRBJ2-7, with a tentative D call TRBD1 (5 bases). The J call may be faulty, since TRBJ2-1 better matches the DNA end. CDR1 and CDR2 (germline): SGHTA, FQGTGA. The CDR3 contains 13 residues. The CDR3 here is CASSLLGRDEQFF. In DNA, the CDR3 is TGTGCCAGCAGCTTATTGGGGCGTGATGAGCAGTTCTTC.

This clonotype has at least ten counts. V usage is TRBV7-9 and J usage is TRBJ1-2; D is unresolved. Germline CDR1 is SEHNR and CDR2 is FQNEAQ (reference sequence). The V gene lost 5 bases and the J gene lost 5 bases, with 15 bases spanning the gap. The CDR3 is 14 amino acids. The CDR3, as DNA: TGTGCCAGCAGCCCTGCTGTTAGGGTTTATGGCTACACCTTC. Its protein is CASSPAVRVYGYTF.

This clonotype occurred once. The CDR3 sequence: CSASTPGGAYGYTF. DNA for the CDR3: TGCAGCGCCAGCACTCCAGGGGGGGCCTATGGCTACACCTTC. The rearrangement uses TRBV29-1 and TRBJ1-2, with 7 bases aligning to TRBD1. CDR3 length equals 14 residues. Germline-derived CDR1 and CDR2 are SQVTM and ANQGSEA. Unmatched junction bases numbered 12, after V lost 7 bases and J lost 4 bases.

About this clonotype: This likely comes from a read error, as the CDR3 has no conserved phenylalanine or tryptophan at its end. The gene calls are TRBV10-3 and TRBJ2-7; TRBD1 matches at 8 bases. CDR1 ENHRY and CDR2 SYGVKD come from the germline V gene. This CDR3 has 14 amino acids. CDR3 DNA sequence: TGTGCCATCAGGCCCTCGCAGGGGGCCTACGGGCAGTACCTC. This codes for CAIRPSQGAYGQYL.

This clonotype was detected once. A much larger clone lies one base from this, so it may be a read error. CDR3 nucleotides: TGTGCCAGCAGTTACACACCAATGAGCACTGAAGCTTTCTTT. Translated, it gives CASSYTPMSTEAFF. This chain links TRBV10-3 with TRBJ1-1, with D uncertain. CDR1 and CDR2 (germline): ENHRY, SYGVKD. CDR3 length equals 14 residues.

The V gene is TRBV24-1, the J gene TRBJ2-7; 7 bases are a match to TRBD1. Germline CDR1 and CDR2: KGHDR and SFDVKD. This CDR3 has 15 residues. V trimming: 4 bases; J trimming: 0 bases; junction bases outside the gene matches: 5. Written as DNA, the CDR3 is TGTGCCACCAGTGAGGGGGACAGTAGCTCCTACGAGCAGTACTTC. It encodes CATSEGDSSSYEQYF.

The rearrangement joins TRBV24-1 to TRBJ2-1; TRBD1 matches 7 bases. After removal of 3 bases from V and 4 bases from J, the junction contained 8 bases not matched to a gene. This CDR3 is built from 16 residues. The germline CDR1 and CDR2 sequences are KGHDR and SFDVKD. The DNA for the CDR3 is TGTGCCACCAGTGATACGAACAGGGGATCATACAATGAGCAGTTCTTC. It codes for CATSDTNRGSYNEQFF.

The chain employs TRBV7-9 and TRBJ2-6; D gene ambiguous. Germline CDR1 reads SEHNR; CDR2 reads FQNEAQ (reference sequence). CDR3 size: 13 residues. With 5 bases removed from V and 4 bases from J, the gap between germline ends came to 6 bases. This CDR3 is CASSRGGANVLTF. CDR3 bases: TGTGCCAGCAGCCGAGGCGGGGCCAACGTCCTGACTTTC.

The rearrangement links TRBV5-6 to TRBJ2-5, with 9 nucleotides matching TRBD1. CDR3 length: 15 residues. Germline V gives CDR1 SGHDT, CDR2 YYEEEE. Unmatched junction bases numbered 6, after V lost 4 bases and J lost 2 bases. In DNA form, the CDR3 reads TGTGCCAGCAGCATCGACAGGGGGAATCAAGAGACCCAGTACTTC. As protein: CASSIDRGNQETQYF.

J is TRBJ2-2 and V is TRBV11-2; D unresolved. With 4 bases removed from V and 8 bases from J, the gap between germline ends came to 11 bases. The CDR3 sequence is 13 residues long. The germline CDR1 and CDR2 sequences are SGHAT and FQNNGV. This chain's CDR3 is CASSSDMLGELFF. In DNA, the CDR3 is TGTGCCAGCAGCTCCGACATGCTGGGGGAGCTGTTTTTT.

This sequence joins TRBV6-6 and TRBJ2-7; 9 bases are shared with TRBD1. V was clipped by 4 bases and J by 9 bases; unmatched bases: 7. The CDR3 runs to 13 residues. Germline V lookup: CDR1 MNHNY, CDR2 SVGAGI (reference sequence). Here the CDR3 reads CASSSRDRAGQYF. The CDR3 DNA is TGTGCCAGCAGTTCCCGGGACAGGGCCGGGCAGTACTTC.

This clonotype was picked up many times. V is TRBV11-3 and J is TRBJ2-5; 13 positions match TRBD2. J gave up 5 bases and V 1 base, and 7 bases lay outside the gene matches. From germline, CDR1 is SGHNT and CDR2 YENEEA. This CDR3 spans 17 amino acids. The CDR3: CASSLARTSGSGETQYF. As DNA, the CDR3 is TGTGCCAGCAGCTTAGCGCGGACTAGCGGGAGTGGTGAGACCCAGTACTTC.

About this clonotype itself: At one end, the junction sequence differs from germline, possibly due to a read error. The rearrangement joins TRBV29-1 to TRBJ1-5; D call uncertain. The CDR3 has 15 amino acids. The germline V gene has CDR1 SQVTM and CDR2 ANQGSEA. The CDR3 region is CSVEDRGGSAISPSF. The CDR3 coding sequence is TGCAGCGTTGAAGATCGGGGAGGGTCAGCAATCAGCCCCAGCTTT.

The chain recombines TRBV11-2 with TRBJ2-7, with a tentative D call TRBD2 (6 bases). The DNA end is a closer match to TRBJ2-5, so the J assignment may be wrong. Germline values: CDR1 SGHAT, CDR2 FQNNGV. CDR3 length: 15 residues. Written as DNA, the CDR3 is TGTGCCAGCAGCTTAGATCAGAGGGAGGAAGAGACCCAGTACTTC. Amino acids: CASSLDQREEETQYF.

In its sample, this clonotype was seen many times. CDR3 loop: CASRVSSGSTLYEQYF. The CDR3, as DNA: TGTGCCAGCAGAGTCTCTAGCGGGAGTACTCTCTACGAGCAGTACTTC. V is TRBV12-3 or TRBV12-4 and J is TRBJ2-7; TRBD2 aligns across 10 bases. Losses at the gene ends were 6 bases for V and 3 bases for J; bases not matched to a gene: 11. CDR3 length: 16 residues.

This chain joins TRBV4-3 and TRBJ2-6, with 11 bases fitting TRBD2. This CDR3 comprises 18 residues. The V gene end was trimmed by 1 base and the J gene end by 0 bases; junction bases not matched to a gene: 2. Germline CDR1 is LGHNA and CDR2 is YSLEER. DNA of the CDR3: TGCGCCAGCAGCCAAGTTAGCGGGAGGGCCTCTGGGGCCAACGTCCTGACTTTC. This gives the protein CASSQVSGRASGANVLTF.